Listed below are T cell receptor beta chains from one sample, sequenced in a study of T cell responses to AZD1222 COVID-19 vaccine. Here immunoSEQ multiplex PCR was the method, and the copy in TCRdb shows in-frame clones only, minus some. Of around 120,000 clones detected, around 85% appear once; the ten largest clones hold around 6.2%. The sequencing used peripheral blood, collected on day 0 of AZD1222 vaccination. The receptors shown here come from an adult in good health. Each CDR3 is given with its conserved first and last residue.

CDR3aa,v_gene
CASGPSYEQYF,TRBV12-5
CASSWDRETQYF,TRBV6-2/TRBV6-3
CASSIAGSPGQPQHF,TRBV19
CASSLPYREQFF,TRBV28
CASSYPDRGPPDEQYF,TRBV11-3
CASRLAGRTDTQYF,TRBV6-5
CASSQEGSGANVLTF,TRBV4-1
CASSFQHGLEQYF,TRBV12-3/TRBV12-4
CASAQTGHQPQHF,TRBV2
CASSQGGLDSNQPQHF,TRBV4-1
CASSLIRNTEAFF,TRBV5-8
CASSPTGTLVGTQYF,TRBV19
CASGHSSYEQYF,TRBV6-5
CASSFGDGYTF,TRBV12-3/TRBV12-4
CASSQESYGYTF,TRBV4-1
CASSSAGDYGYTF,TRBV7-2
CASTPGVSTGYTF,TRBV7-8